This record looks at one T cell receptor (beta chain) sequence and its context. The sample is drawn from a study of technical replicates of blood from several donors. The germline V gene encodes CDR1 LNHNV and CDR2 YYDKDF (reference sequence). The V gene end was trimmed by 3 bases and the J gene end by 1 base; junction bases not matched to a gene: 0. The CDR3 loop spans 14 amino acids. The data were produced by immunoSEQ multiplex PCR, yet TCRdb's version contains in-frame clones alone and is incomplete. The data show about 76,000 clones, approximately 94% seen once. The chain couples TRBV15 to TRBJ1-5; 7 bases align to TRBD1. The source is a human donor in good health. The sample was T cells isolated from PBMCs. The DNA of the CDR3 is TGTGCCACCAGCAGGGACAGGAGCAATCAGCCCCAGCATTTT. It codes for CATSRDRSNQPQHF.